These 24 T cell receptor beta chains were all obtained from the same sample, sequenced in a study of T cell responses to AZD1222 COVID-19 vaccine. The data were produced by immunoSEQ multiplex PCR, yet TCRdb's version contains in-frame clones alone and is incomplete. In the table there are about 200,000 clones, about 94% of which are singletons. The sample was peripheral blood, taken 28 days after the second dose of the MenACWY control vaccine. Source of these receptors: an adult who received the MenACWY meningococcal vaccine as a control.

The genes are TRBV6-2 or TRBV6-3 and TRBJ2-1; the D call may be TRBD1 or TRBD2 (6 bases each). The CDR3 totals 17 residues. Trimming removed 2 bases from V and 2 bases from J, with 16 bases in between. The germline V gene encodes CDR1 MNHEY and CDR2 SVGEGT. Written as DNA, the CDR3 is TGTGCCAGCAGTTACCTAAGGGGGGAGATTCCCTACAATGAGCAGTTCTTC. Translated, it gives CASSYLRGEIPYNEQFF.

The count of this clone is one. In nucleotides, the CDR3 is TGTGCCAGTAGGGGGGAGGGCAATCAGCCCCAGCATTTT. Its translation: CASRGEGNQPQHF. This chain joins TRBV19 and TRBJ1-5; tentative D call: TRBD1 (5 bases). Germline CDR1 reads LNHDA; CDR2 reads SQIVND (reference sequence). CDR3 size: 13 residues. V lost 6 bases, J lost 2 bases, and 8 bases lay in between.

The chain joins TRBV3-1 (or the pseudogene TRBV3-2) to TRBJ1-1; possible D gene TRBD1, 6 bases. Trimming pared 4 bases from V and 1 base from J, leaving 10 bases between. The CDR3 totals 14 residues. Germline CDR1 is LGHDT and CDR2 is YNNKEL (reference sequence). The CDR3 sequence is CASSPGAGNTEAFF. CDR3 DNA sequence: TGTGCCAGCAGCCCGGGGGCCGGGAACACTGAAGCTTTCTTT.

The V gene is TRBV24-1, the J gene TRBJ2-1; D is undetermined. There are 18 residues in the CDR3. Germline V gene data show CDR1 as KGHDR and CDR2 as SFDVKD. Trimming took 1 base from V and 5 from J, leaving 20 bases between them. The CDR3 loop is CATSDFPTTDLPNNEQFF. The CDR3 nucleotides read TGTGCCACCAGTGATTTCCCCACTACCGATTTACCAAACAATGAGCAGTTCTTC.

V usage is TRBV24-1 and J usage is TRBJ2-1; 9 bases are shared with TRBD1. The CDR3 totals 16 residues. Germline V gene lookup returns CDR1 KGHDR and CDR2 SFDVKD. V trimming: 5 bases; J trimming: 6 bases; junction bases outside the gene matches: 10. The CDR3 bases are TGTGCCACCAGTGGGGTGGACAGGGGCGGAATCAATGAGCAGTTCTTC. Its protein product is CATSGVDRGGINEQFF.

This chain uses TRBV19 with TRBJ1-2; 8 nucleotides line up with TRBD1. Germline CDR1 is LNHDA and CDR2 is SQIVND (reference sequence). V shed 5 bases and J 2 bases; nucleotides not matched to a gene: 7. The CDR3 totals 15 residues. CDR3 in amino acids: CASSGQNRGNYGYTF. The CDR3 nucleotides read TGTGCCAGTAGTGGACAAAACAGGGGGAACTATGGCTACACCTTC.

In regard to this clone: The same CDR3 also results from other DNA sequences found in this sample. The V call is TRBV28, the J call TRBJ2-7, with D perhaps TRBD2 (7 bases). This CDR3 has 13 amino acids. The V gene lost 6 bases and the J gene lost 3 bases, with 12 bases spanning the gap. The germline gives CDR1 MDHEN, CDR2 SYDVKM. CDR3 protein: CASSLGGGYEQYF. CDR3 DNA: TGTGCCAGCAGCCTAGGGGGGGGCTACGAGCAGTACTTC.

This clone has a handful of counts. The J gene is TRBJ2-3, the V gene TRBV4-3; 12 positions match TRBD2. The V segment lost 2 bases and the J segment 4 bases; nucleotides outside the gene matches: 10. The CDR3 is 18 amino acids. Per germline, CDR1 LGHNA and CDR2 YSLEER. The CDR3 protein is CASSQPSPGLAGADTQYF. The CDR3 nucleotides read TGCGCCAGCAGCCAACCCTCGCCGGGACTAGCGGGTGCAGATACGCAGTATTTT.

The CDR3 DNA reads as TGTGCCAGCAGCCCAGGGTCCTACGAGCAGTACTTC. Amino acids: CASSPGSYEQYF. The chain recombines TRBV6-5 with TRBJ2-7, with D possibly matching TRBD1 (5 bases). This CDR3 has 12 residues. Germline CDR1 and CDR2: MNHEY and SVGAGI. The V end lost 6 bases, the J end lost 1 base, and 7 bases lay between the germline ends.

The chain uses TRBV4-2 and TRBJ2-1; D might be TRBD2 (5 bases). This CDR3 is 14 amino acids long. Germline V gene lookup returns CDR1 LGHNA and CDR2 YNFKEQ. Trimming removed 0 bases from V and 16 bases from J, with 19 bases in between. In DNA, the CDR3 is TGTGCCAGCAGCCAAGATACCGTTAGCGATTTATTTTTCTTC. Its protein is CASSQDTVSDLFFF.

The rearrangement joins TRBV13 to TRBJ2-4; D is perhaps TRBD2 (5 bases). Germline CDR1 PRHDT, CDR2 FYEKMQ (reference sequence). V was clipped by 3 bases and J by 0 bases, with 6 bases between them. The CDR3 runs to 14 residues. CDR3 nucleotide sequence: TGTGCCAGCAGCTTTCGGGGAGCCAAAAACATTCAGTACTTC. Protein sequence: CASSFRGAKNIQYF.

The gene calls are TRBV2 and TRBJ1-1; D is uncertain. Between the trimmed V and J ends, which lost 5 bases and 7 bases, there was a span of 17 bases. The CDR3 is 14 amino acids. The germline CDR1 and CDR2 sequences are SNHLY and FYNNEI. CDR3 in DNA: TGTGCCAGCAGTACCGGGGTGGGGTCGGATGAAGCTTTCTTT. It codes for CASSTGVGSDEAFF. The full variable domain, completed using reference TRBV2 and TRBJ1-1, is EPEVTQTPSHQVTQMGQEVILRCVPISNHLYFYWYRQILGQKVEFLVSFYNNEISEKSEIFDDQFSVERPDGSNFTLKIRSTKLEDSAMYFCASSTGVGSDEAFFGQGTRLTVV.

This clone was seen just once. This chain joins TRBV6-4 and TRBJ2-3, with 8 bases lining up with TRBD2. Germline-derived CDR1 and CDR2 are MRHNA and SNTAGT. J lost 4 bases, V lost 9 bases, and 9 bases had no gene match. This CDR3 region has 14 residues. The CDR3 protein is CARSPGGLSDTQYF. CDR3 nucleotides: TGTGCCAGATCTCCGGGGGGGCTTTCAGATACGCAGTATTTT.

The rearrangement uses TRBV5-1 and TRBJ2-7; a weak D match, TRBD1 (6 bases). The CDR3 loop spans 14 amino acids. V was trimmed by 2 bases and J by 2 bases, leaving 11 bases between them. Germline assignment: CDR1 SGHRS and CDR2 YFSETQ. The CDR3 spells CASSLQGPPYEQYF. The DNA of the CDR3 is TGCGCCAGCAGCTTACAGGGTCCCCCCTACGAGCAGTACTTC.

The CDR3, as DNA: TGTGCCAGCAGCTTATATGTAGGATCACCAGATACGCAGTATTTT. This sequence encodes CASSLYVGSPDTQYF. The J gene is TRBJ2-3, the V gene TRBV7-2; D remains unclear. This CDR3 contains 15 residues. V lost 2 bases to trimming and J lost 4 bases, with 13 bases between them. In germline, CDR1 is SGHTA, CDR2 FQGNSA.

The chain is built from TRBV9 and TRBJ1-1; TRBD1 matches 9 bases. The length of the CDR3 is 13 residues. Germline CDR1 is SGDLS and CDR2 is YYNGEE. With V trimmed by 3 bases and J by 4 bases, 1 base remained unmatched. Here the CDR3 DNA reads TGTGCCAGCAGCGAGACAGGGGGCACTGAAGCTTTCTTT. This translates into CASSETGGTEAFF.

CDR3 region: CASSSLAGGPYEQYF. In DNA, the CDR3 is TGTGCCAGCAGCTCCTTAGCGGGAGGACCCTACGAGCAGTACTTC. The rearrangement joins TRBV7-9 to TRBJ2-7; 10 bases are a match to TRBD2. The CDR3 spans 15 residues. With 4 bases clipped from V and 2 bases from J, the junction kept 5 bases outside the gene matches. The V gene's germline CDR1 is SEHNR and CDR2 FQNEAQ (reference sequence).

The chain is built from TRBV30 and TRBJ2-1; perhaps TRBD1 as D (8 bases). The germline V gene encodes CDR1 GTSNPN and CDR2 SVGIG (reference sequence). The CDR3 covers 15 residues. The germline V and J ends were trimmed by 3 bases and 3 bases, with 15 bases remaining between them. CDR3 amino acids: CAWRTTGGDYNEQFF. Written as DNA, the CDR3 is TGTGCCTGGAGGACAACAGGGGGGGACTACAATGAGCAGTTCTTC.

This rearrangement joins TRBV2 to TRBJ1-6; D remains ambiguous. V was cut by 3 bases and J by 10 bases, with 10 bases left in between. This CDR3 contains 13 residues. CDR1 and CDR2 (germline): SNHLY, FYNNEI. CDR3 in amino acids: CASSEEERSPLHF. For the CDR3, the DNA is TGTGCCAGCAGTGAGGAGGAAAGGTCACCCCTCCACTTT.

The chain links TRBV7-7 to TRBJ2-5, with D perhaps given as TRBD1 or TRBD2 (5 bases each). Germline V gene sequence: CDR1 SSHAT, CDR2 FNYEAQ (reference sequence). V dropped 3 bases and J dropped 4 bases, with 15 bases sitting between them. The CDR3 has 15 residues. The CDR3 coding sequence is TGTGCCAGCAGCTTGCAAGGACCGGGGCGAGAGACCCAGTACTTC. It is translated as CASSLQGPGRETQYF.

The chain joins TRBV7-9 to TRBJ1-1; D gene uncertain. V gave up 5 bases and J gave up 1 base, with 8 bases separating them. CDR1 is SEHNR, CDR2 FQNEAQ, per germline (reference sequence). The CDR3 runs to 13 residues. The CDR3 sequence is CASSLTPNTEAFF. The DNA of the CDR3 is TGTGCCAGCAGCCTAACACCGAACACTGAAGCTTTCTTT.

CDR3 residues: CASRGTGYTGELFF. CDR3 nucleotides: TGTGCCAGCAGAGGGACAGGCTACACCGGGGAGCTGTTTTTT. The chain employs TRBV6-5 and TRBJ2-2; TRBD1 agrees at 8 bases. V gave up 6 bases and J gave up 3 bases; unmatched junction bases: 3. Germline loops: CDR1 MNHEY, CDR2 SVGAGI. The CDR3 has 14 residues.

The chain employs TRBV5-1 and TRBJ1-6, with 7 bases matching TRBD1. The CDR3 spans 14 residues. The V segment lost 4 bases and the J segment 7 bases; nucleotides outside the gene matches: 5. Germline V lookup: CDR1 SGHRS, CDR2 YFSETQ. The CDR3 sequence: CASSLRQGNSPLHF. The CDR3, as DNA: TGCGCCAGCAGCCTCCGACAGGGCAATTCACCCCTCCACTTT. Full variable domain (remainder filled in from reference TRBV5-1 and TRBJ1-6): KAGVTQTPRYLIKTRGQQVTLSCSPISGHRSVSWYQQTPGQGLQFLFEYFSETQRNKGNFPGRFSGRQFSNSRSEMNVSTLELGDSALYLCASSLRQGNSPLHFGNGTRLTVT.

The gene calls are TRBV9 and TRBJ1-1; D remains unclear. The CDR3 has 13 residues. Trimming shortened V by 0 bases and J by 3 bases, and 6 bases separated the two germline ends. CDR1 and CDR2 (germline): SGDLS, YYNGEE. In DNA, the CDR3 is TGTGCCAGCAGCGTAGGAGGGCACACTGAAGCTTTCTTT. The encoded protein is CASSVGGHTEAFF.